The 27 T cell receptor beta chains in this list originate from one sample, sequenced in a study of T cell changes during pregnancy in multiple sclerosis. Using immunoSEQ multiplex PCR, the repertoire was profiled, and TCRdb retains in-frame clones only, with some absent. The data contain about 100,000 clones, approximately 92% of them singletons. The sequencing used peripheral blood, collected in the second trimester of pregnancy. These receptor sequences come from a female donor with multiple sclerosis, enrolled in a pregnancy study.

This clone was seen just once. The J gene is TRBJ1-5, the V gene TRBV21-1; TRBD1, the D gene given by the table, was not confirmed from the DNA. TRBV21-1 is reported as a pseudogene. The CDR3 consists of 15 residues. For the CDR3, the DNA is TGTGCCAGCAGCAAAAGGGACAGGGTCTATCAGCCCCAGCATTTT. Protein product: CASSKRDRVYQPQHF.

This chain links TRBV5-3 with TRBJ2-7; 8 nucleotides align to TRBD1. TRBV5-3 falls under the ORF class, with uncertain function. V trimming: 9 bases; J trimming: 2 bases; junction bases outside the gene matches: 16. The CDR3 runs 16 residues. The CDR3 here is CATSLGPGQDAYEQYF. The CDR3 region has the DNA TGTGCCACCAGCCTAGGTCCGGGACAGGATGCCTACGAGCAGTACTTC.

A few counts support this clone. The chain uses TRBV5-1 and TRBJ2-6; D possibly corresponds to TRBD1 (6 bases). The V end lost 6 bases, the J end lost 0 bases, and 16 bases lay between the germline ends. CDR1 and CDR2 from the germline V gene are SGHRS and YFSETQ. This CDR3 contains 17 residues. The CDR3, as DNA: TGCGCCAGCACTACGCAGGGGCCGGGCTCTGGGGCCAACGTCCTGACTTTC. Translating gives CASTTQGPGSGANVLTF. Together with reference TRBV5-1 and TRBJ2-6, the CDR3 gives the full variable domain: KAGVTQTPRYLIKTRGQQVTLSCSPISGHRSVSWYQQTPGQGLQFLFEYFSETQRNKGNFPGRFSGRQFSNSRSEMNVSTLELGDSALYLCASTTQGPGSGANVLTFGAGSRLTVL.

This chain connects TRBV12-5 to TRBJ2-7, with 8 bases lining up with TRBD1. Trimming removed 7 bases from V and 5 bases from J; junction bases left unmatched: 7. Germline loops: CDR1 LGHNT, CDR2 FRNRAP. The CDR3 is made up of 13 amino acids. The chain's CDR3 is CASALDRGDEQYF. The CDR3 nucleotides read TGTGCTAGTGCCCTAGACAGGGGCGACGAGCAGTACTTC. The full variable domain, with the rest looked up from reference TRBV12-5 and TRBJ2-7, is DARVTQTPRHKVTEMGQEVTMRCQPILGHNTVFWYRQTMMQGLELLAYFRNRAPLDDSGMPKDRFSAEMPDATLATLKIQPSEPRDSAVYFCASALDRGDEQYFGPGTRLTVT.

The chain carries TRBV25-1 and TRBJ2-3; tentative D call: TRBD2 (5 bases). Per the germline V gene, CDR1 is MGHDK and CDR2 is SYGVNS. V was cut by 7 bases and J by 5 bases, with 7 bases left in between. The CDR3 is 11 residues long. This CDR3 is CASTGEDTQYF. CDR3 in DNA: TGTGCCAGCACCGGGGAAGATACGCAGTATTTT.

The chain links TRBV5-5 to TRBJ1-4; TRBD1 is a possible D gene (5 bases). CDR1 and CDR2 (germline): SGHKS, YYEKEE (reference sequence). Trimming stripped 0 bases from V and 3 bases from J, with 21 bases between. This CDR3 contains 19 residues. The CDR3 bases are TGTGCCAGCAGCTTGGCCTTCGTTCAGGGATCGTCGGCTAATGAAAAACTGTTTTTT. This translates into CASSLAFVQGSSANEKLFF.

The rearrangement uses TRBV4-2 and TRBJ1-2; the match to TRBD1 covers 7 bases. This CDR3 has 17 amino acids. The ends lost 6 bases at V and 3 bases at J; junction bases unmatched: 16. The germline CDR1 and CDR2 sequences are LGHNA and YNFKEQ. The CDR3 coding sequence is TGTGCCAGCAGGGCGGGGACAGCGGTTATTAGGGACTATGGCTACACCTTC. Its protein product is CASRAGTAVIRDYGYTF.

The chain carries TRBV27 and TRBJ1-5; 10 bases map to TRBD1. This CDR3 spans 17 amino acids. Trimming removed 3 bases from V and 1 base from J; junction bases left unmatched: 6. Germline CDR1 reads MNHEY; CDR2 reads SMNVEV (reference sequence). Here the CDR3 reads CASSLAGTGASNQPQHF. Here the CDR3 DNA reads TGTGCCAGCAGTTTGGCCGGGACAGGGGCAAGCAATCAGCCCCAGCATTTT.

This chain joins TRBV6-4 and TRBJ2-7; TRBD2 aligns across 13 bases. Unmatched junction bases numbered 7, after V lost 8 bases and J lost 6 bases. The CDR3 loop spans 14 amino acids. From germline, CDR1 is MRHNA and CDR2 SNTAGT. The CDR3 coding sequence is TGTGCCAGCTCCGGGACTAGCGGGAAGTCCGAGCAGTACTTC. The encoded protein is CASSGTSGKSEQYF.

In its sample, this clone was seen a few times. V gene TRBV7-9 combines with J gene TRBJ1-1, with unresolved D. Germline V gene data show CDR1 as SEHNR and CDR2 as FQNEAQ (reference sequence). The length of the CDR3 is 15 residues. Trimming cost V 5 bases and J 4 bases, with 17 bases left between them. The CDR3 DNA reads as TGTGCCAGCAGCCCGACGGCTTCGGGTACCACTGAAGCTTTCTTT. Translation: CASSPTASGTTEAFF.

The V gene is TRBV30, the J gene TRBJ2-4; 7 bases are a match to TRBD2. After removal of 0 bases from V and 4 bases from J, the junction contained 6 bases not matched to a gene. The germline gives CDR1 GTSNPN, CDR2 SVGIG (reference sequence). The CDR3 is made up of 15 amino acids. This chain's CDR3 is CAWSVDTGGKNIQYF. The CDR3 coding sequence is TGTGCCTGGAGTGTAGACACGGGGGGTAAAAACATTCAGTACTTC. Combining the CDR3 with reference TRBV30 and TRBJ2-4 gives the whole variable domain SQTIHQWPATLVQPVGSPLSLECTVEGTSNPNLYWYRQAAGRGLQLLFYSVGIGQISSEVPQNLSASRPQDRQFILSSKKLLLSDSGFYLCAWSVDTGGKNIQYFGAGTRLSVL.

The chain is built from TRBV27 and TRBJ2-7, with D maybe TRBD1 (6 bases). V lost 5 bases and J lost 2, with 19 bases in between. Germline loops: CDR1 MNHEY, CDR2 SMNVEV (reference sequence). The CDR3 is made up of 16 amino acids. The CDR3 DNA follows: TGTGCCAGCAGTCCCCGGCCCAGGGGAAAGACCTACGAGCAGTACTTC. It encodes CASSPRPRGKTYEQYF.

This rearrangement joins TRBV6-1 to TRBJ2-1, with TRBD1 as a possible D gene (6 bases). V lost 1 base and J lost 9, with 13 bases in between. Germline V lookup: CDR1 MNHNS, CDR2 SASEGT. The CDR3 consists of 14 residues. The CDR3: CASSEGHRASEQFF. The CDR3 bases are TGTGCCAGCAGTGAAGGTCACAGGGCAAGTGAGCAGTTCTTC.

This clone has a handful of counts. This chain links TRBV29-1 with TRBJ1-4; D is uncertain. This CDR3 has 12 amino acids. Germline loops: CDR1 SQVTM, CDR2 ANQGSEA. Trimming took off 4 bases at V and 8 bases at J, with 11 bases between the two ends. The CDR3 DNA reads TGCAGCGTTGGAGGGATCGGGGAAAAACTGTTTTTT. Protein product: CSVGGIGEKLFF. The full variable domain, its missing parts supplied by reference TRBV29-1 and TRBJ1-4, is SAVISQKPSRDICQRGTSLTIQCQVDSQVTMMFWYRQQPGQSLTLIATANQGSEATYESGFVIDKFPISRPNLTFSTLTVSNMSPEDSSIYLCSVGGIGEKLFFGSGTQLSVL.

This chain uses TRBV5-6 with TRBJ1-4; D call uncertain. The CDR3 is made up of 12 amino acids. Germline-derived CDR1 and CDR2 are SGHDT and YYEEEE. Trimming took 4 bases from V and 7 from J, leaving 8 bases between them. In DNA, the CDR3 is TGTGCCAGCAGCCGGAGGAGTGAAAAACTGTTTTTT. Amino acids: CASSRRSEKLFF.

V and J are TRBV11-3 and TRBJ2-2; 11 positions agree with TRBD1. Unmatched junction bases numbered 19, after V lost 5 bases and J lost 5 bases. CDR1 is SGHNT and CDR2 is YENEEA in the germline V gene. This CDR3 comprises 20 residues. CDR3 bases: TGTGCCAGCAGCCGCCGTCTCAATCCGACCGGGACAGGGGGGACCGGGGAGCTGTTTTTT. It encodes CASSRRLNPTGTGGTGELFF.

The chain combines TRBV19 with TRBJ2-1, with 7 positions matching TRBD1. In germline, CDR1 is LNHDA, CDR2 SQIVND (reference sequence). The V gene end was trimmed by 5 bases and the J gene end by 3 bases; junction bases not matched to a gene: 7. The CDR3 extends over 15 amino acids. CDR3 nucleotide sequence: TGTGCCAGTAGTCCCCCCGCAGGGGGCTACAATGAGCAGTTCTTC. It is translated as CASSPPAGGYNEQFF.

The gene calls are TRBV19 and TRBJ1-4; D is undetermined. Germline-derived CDR1 and CDR2 are LNHDA and SQIVND (reference sequence). The V end lost 11 bases, the J end lost 0 bases, and 16 bases lay between the germline ends. This CDR3 contains 15 residues. In nucleotides, the CDR3 is TGTGCCCCCAACCAGTGGCCCGCAACTAATGAAAAACTGTTTTTT. As protein: CAPNQWPATNEKLFF.

The CDR3 DNA reads as TGTGCCAGCAGCTTCGGGGGAGGAAGGACCTACGAGCAGTACTTC. It yields the protein CASSFGGGRTYEQYF. V usage is TRBV7-2 and J usage is TRBJ2-7, with a weak D call TRBD2 (6 bases). This CDR3 has 15 residues. The germline V gene encodes CDR1 SGHTA and CDR2 FQGNSA. Trimming stripped 3 bases from V and 2 bases from J, with 14 bases between.

This CDR3 reads CASSPFRDSTDTQYF. The CDR3 region has the DNA TGTGCCAGCAGCCCGTTTCGGGATAGCACAGATACGCAGTATTTT. The chain recombines TRBV28 with TRBJ2-3, with a possible D match to TRBD2 (5 bases). The CDR3 has 15 residues. V dropped 6 bases and J dropped 0 bases, with 13 bases sitting between them. Germline V gene sequence: CDR1 MDHEN, CDR2 SYDVKM.

V is TRBV30 and J is TRBJ2-7; 8 positions agree with TRBD2. Per germline, CDR1 GTSNPN and CDR2 SVGIG (reference sequence). The CDR3 covers 14 residues. The junction had 8 bases not matched to a gene; V was cut back by 3 bases and J by 4 bases. The CDR3 loop is CAWRSTGGAYEQYF. In DNA, the CDR3 is TGTGCCTGGAGATCCACGGGAGGGGCTTACGAGCAGTACTTC.

The V and J genes are TRBV28 and TRBJ2-7; TRBD1 might be the D (6 bases). The V end was cut by 3 bases, the J end by 4 bases, with 16 bases between. CDR3 length: 15 residues. CDR1 and CDR2 from the germline V gene are MDHEN and SYDVKM. Written as DNA, the CDR3 is TGTGCCAGCAGTTTCCCCGGACAGAGGGCTTACGAGCAGTACTTC. Encoded protein: CASSFPGQRAYEQYF.

The V gene is TRBV2, the J gene TRBJ2-4; D unclear. The CDR3 totals 15 residues. CDR1 and CDR2 (germline): SNHLY, FYNNEI. V lost 1 base, J lost 0 bases, and 7 bases lay in between. The CDR3 region has the DNA TGTGCCAGCAGTGAAGACGTACTAGCCAAAAACATTCAGTACTTC. Protein sequence: CASSEDVLAKNIQYF.

V is TRBV7-9 and J is TRBJ2-3; 10 nucleotides line up with TRBD2. The CDR3 has 15 amino acids. Per the germline V gene, CDR1 is SEHNR and CDR2 is FQNEAQ (reference sequence). The trim removed 4 bases at V and 1 base at J, leaving 2 bases unmatched. Here the CDR3 reads CASSSGTSGTDTQYF. The DNA for the CDR3 is TGTGCCAGCAGCTCCGGGACTAGCGGCACAGATACGCAGTATTTT.

V gene TRBV19 combines with J gene TRBJ2-1; TRBD1 is a possible D gene (6 bases). Trimming stripped 4 bases from V and 12 bases from J, with 10 bases between. Germline assignment: CDR1 LNHDA and CDR2 SQIVND (reference sequence). The CDR3 loop spans 11 amino acids. The CDR3 DNA reads as TGTGCCAGTAGTACTTCGACAGGGCAGTTCTTC. Its protein is CASSTSTGQFF. The variable domain in full, completed from reference TRBV19 and TRBJ2-1, reads DGGITQSPKYLFRKEGQNVTLSCEQNLNHDAMYWYRQDPGQGLRLIYYSQIVNDFQKGDIAEGYSVSREKKESFPLTVTSAQKNPTAFYLCASSTSTGQFFGPGTRLTVL.

V and J are TRBV27 and TRBJ2-1, with D perhaps matching TRBD2 (5 bases). With 0 bases removed from V and 7 bases from J, the gap between germline ends came to 10 bases. CDR1 is MNHEY, CDR2 SMNVEV, per germline (reference sequence). There are 14 residues in the CDR3. The chain's CDR3 is CASSLSKRGNEQFF. The CDR3 DNA follows: TGTGCCAGCAGTTTATCGAAAAGAGGGAATGAGCAGTTCTTC.

The chain links TRBV5-1 to TRBJ1-2; 10 bases align to TRBD1. V shed 0 bases, J shed 1 base, and the junction held 9 bases outside the gene matches. The CDR3 runs to 18 residues. The V gene's germline CDR1 is SGHRS and CDR2 YFSETQ. In nucleotides, the CDR3 is TGCGCCAGCAGCTTGGTTGGGACAGGGGCCTTAATTAACTATGGCTACACCTTC. Translation gives CASSLVGTGALINYGYTF.